This entry is about one T cell receptor (beta chain). What it binds is not known. Because the CDR3's place on the DNA is in doubt, the DNA is left out and the CDR3 is given as listed by TCRdb. Time point reported: cycle 4 day 1 (C4D1), after less than seven weeks of nivolumab. Every patient had relapsed following autologous stem cell transplantation, and cohorts differed in brentuximab vedotin exposure. Patients showed best responses of complete response, partial response or progressive disease. Using immunoSEQ multiplex PCR, the repertoire was profiled, and TCRdb retains in-frame clones only, with some absent. The sample shows some 33,000 clones, approximately 65% of them seen only once. The CDR3 is 14 residues long, ends included. The germline V gene encodes CDR1 SGHTA and CDR2 FQGNSA. This specimen belongs to a study of PD-1 blockade in classical Hodgkin lymphoma. Regarding the study as a whole: Exclusion was applied to patients who started nivolumab under 1 year after ASCT.

The sequence was obtained from a human donor with classical Hodgkin lymphoma. Here the sequenced sample was peripheral blood mononuclear cells (PBMCs), taken before the fourth cycle of nivolumab. The rearrangement uses TRBV7-2 and TRBJ1-4; the table calls TRBD1, which could not be checked here. The CDR3: CASSFGPGSGKLFF.